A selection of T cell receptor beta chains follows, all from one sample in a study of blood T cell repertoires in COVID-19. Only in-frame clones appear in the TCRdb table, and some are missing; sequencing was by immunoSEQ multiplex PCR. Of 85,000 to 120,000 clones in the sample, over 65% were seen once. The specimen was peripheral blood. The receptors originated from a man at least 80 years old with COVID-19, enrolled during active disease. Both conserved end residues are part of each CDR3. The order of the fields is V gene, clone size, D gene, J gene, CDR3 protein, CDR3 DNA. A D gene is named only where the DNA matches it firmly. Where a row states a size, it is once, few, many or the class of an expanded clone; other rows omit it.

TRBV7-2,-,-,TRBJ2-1,CASSLVHADNEQFF,TGTGCCAGCAGCTTAGTACACGCCGACAATGAGCAGTTCTTC
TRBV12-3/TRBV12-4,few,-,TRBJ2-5,CASSLAEQETQYF,TGTGCCAGCAGTTTAGCAGAGCAAGAGACCCAGTACTTC
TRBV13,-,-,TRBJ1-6,CASSLTGTYNSPLHF,TGTGCCAGCAGCTTAACAGGAACATATAATTCACCCCTCCACTTT
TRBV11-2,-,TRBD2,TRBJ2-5,CASSPWGGEGTQYF,TGTGCCAGCAGCCCATGGGGGGGAGAGGGAACCCAGTACTTC
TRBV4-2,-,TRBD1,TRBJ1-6,CASSRRPGQGDSPLHF,TGTGCCAGCAGCCGACGTCCCGGACAGGGTGATTCACCCCTCCACTTT
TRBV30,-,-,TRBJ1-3,CAWSVDNFLSGNTIYF,TGTGCCTGGAGTGTTGACAATTTTCTCTCTGGAAACACCATATATTTT
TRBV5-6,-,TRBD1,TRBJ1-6,CASSLVDRGDSPLHF,TGTGCCAGCAGCTTGGTCGACAGGGGAGATTCACCCCTCCACTTT
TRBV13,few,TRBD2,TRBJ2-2,CASSSGLAVNTGELFF,TGTGCCAGCAGCTCGGGACTAGCGGTGAACACCGGGGAGCTGTTTTTT
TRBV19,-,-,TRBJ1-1,CASSIETGRGTEAFF,TGTGCCAGTAGTATAGAGACAGGAAGAGGCACTGAAGCTTTCTTT
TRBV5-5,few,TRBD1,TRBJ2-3,CASVVLTGGAIDTQYF,TGTGCCAGCGTCGTTTTGACAGGGGGCGCGATAGATACGCAGTATTTT
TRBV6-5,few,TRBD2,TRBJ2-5,CATEPGLAAQETQYF,TGTGCCACCGAACCAGGACTAGCGGCCCAAGAGACCCAGTACTTC
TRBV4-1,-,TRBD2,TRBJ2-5,CASSSSSGSWETQYF,TGCGCCAGCAGCTCTTCTAGCGGGAGTTGGGAGACCCAGTACTTC
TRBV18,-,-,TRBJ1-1,CASSPAENTEAFF,TGTGCCAGCTCACCGGCAGAAAACACTGAAGCTTTCTTT
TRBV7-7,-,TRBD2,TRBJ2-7,CASSLRSGDSYEQYF,TGTGCTAGCAGCTTGAGAAGCGGGGACTCCTACGAGCAGTACTTC
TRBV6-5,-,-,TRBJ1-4,CASSYSSLGGEKLFF,TGTGCCAGCAGTTACTCGAGTCTCGGAGGAGAAAAACTGTTTTTT
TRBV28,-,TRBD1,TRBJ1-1,CASSNSGGAGMEAFF,TGTGCCAGCAGTAATTCAGGGGGCGCGGGTATGGAAGCTTTCTTT
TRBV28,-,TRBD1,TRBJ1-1,CASSPAGTGVHTEAFF,TGTGCCAGCAGTCCCGCCGGGACAGGGGTTCACACTGAAGCTTTCTTT
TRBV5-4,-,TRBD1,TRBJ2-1,CASSLTRGEQFF,TGTGCCAGCAGCTTGACCAGGGGGGAGCAGTTCTTC
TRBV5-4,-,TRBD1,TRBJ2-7,CASSEGQIFSYEQYF,TGTGCCAGCAGCGAGGGACAGATCTTCTCCTACGAGCAGTACTTC
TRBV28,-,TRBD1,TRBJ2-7,CASSLTGLSYEQYF,TGTGCCAGCAGTTTGACAGGGCTTTCCTACGAGCAGTACTTC
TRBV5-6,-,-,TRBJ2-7,CASSVPTSADEQYF,TGTGCCAGCAGCGTCCCGACTAGTGCTGACGAGCAGTACTTC
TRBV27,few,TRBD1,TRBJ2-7,CASRRGQGPAYEQYF,TGTGCCAGCAGGAGAGGACAGGGGCCAGCCTACGAGCAGTACTTC
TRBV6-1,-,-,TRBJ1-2,CASSEVEVAGNYGYTF,TGTGCCAGCAGTGAAGTAGAAGTCGCGGGAAACTATGGCTACACCTTC
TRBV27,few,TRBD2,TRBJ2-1,CASSRSGRGNEQFF,TGTGCCAGCAGCCGTTCAGGGCGGGGGAATGAGCAGTTCTTC
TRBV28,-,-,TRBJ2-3,CASTDLLRQGTTDTQYF,TGTGCCAGTACGGATCTACTTCGGCAGGGGACCACAGATACGCAGTATTTT
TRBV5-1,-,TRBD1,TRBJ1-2,CASSLVAGGNYGYTF,TGCGCCAGCAGCTTGGTCGCAGGGGGCAACTATGGCTACACCTTC
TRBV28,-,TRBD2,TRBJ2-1,CASRGLATRDNEQFF,TGTGCCAGCCGGGGACTAGCGACTCGAGACAATGAGCAGTTCTTC
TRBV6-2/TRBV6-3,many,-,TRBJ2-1,CASSYAPLLHNEQFF,TGTGCCAGCAGTTATGCCCCCCTACTACACAATGAGCAGTTCTTC
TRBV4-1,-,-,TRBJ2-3,CASSRLQGLNTDTQYF,TGCGCCAGCAGCCGCTTACAAGGACTTAACACAGATACGCAGTATTTT
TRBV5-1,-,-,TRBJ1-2,CASSHPREGYGYTF,TGCGCCAGCAGCCACCCGCGTGAGGGCTATGGCTACACCTTC
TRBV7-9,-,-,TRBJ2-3,CASSLRLAKSWDTQYF,TGTGCCAGCAGCTTACGGCTAGCTAAAAGCTGGGATACGCAGTATTTT
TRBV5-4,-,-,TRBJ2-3,CASSLVGGKDTQYF,TGTGCCAGCAGCTTGGTTGGGGGGAAGGATACGCAGTATTTT
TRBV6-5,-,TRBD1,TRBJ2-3,CASRDGTGVTDTQYF,TGTGCCAGCAGGGATGGGACAGGGGTCACAGATACGCAGTATTTT
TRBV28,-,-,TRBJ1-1,CASSFMGTPMNTEAFF,TGTGCCAGCAGTTTTATGGGGACACCGATGAACACTGAAGCTTTCTTT
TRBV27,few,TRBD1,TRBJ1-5,CASSLSRGQSNQPQHF,TGTGCCAGCAGTTTATCTCGGGGACAGAGCAATCAGCCCCAGCATTTT
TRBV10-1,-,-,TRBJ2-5,CASSASLIETQYF,TGCGCCAGCAGTGCTAGCTTAATAGAGACCCAGTACTTC
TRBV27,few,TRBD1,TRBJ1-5,CASMAGQGTYNQPQHF,TGTGCCAGCATGGCCGGACAGGGCACTTACAATCAGCCCCAGCATTTT
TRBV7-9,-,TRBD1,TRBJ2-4,CASSLRTGVPRWHF,TGTGCCAGCAGCCTAAGGACAGGGGTCCCGCGATGGCACTTC